The 32 T cell receptor beta chains below all came from one sample that was sequenced in a study of T-cell reconstitution after alpha-beta-depleted transplantation in children (dated by TCRdb to the mid-2010s). Preparation of the library involved PCR. The reads were generated on an Illumina HiSeq 2500. Molecular barcoding was employed in the preparation of TCR libraries, with unique molecular identifiers being used to normalize TCRbeta repertoire quantification. TCRdb reprocessing: public reads trimmed at Q25 with fastp, clones called with MiXCR, in-frame beta chains kept. Entries are consolidated by CDR3 protein sequence, retaining the most common genes and DNA. This sample lists 300,000 to 400,000 distinct CDR3 sequences; roughly 15% were detected once. In total, the top ten clones hold approximately 44% of the sample. The treatment or condition label, as the study defines it: allogeneic hematopoietic cell transplantation with graft depleted of TCRalphabeta T cells and CD19 B cells.

The material sequenced was PBMCs, mostly from graft donor cells, taken 360 days after TCRalphabeta/CD19-depleted stem cell transplant. These receptor sequences come from a male patient under 10 years old who had a stem cell transplant for acute lymphoblastic leukemia, so the T cells may come from the graft donor.

Ten or more counts support this clonotype. The junction differs from germline at one of its ends, possibly a read error. The chain employs TRBV5-1 and TRBJ1-3; the match to TRBD1 covers 7 bases. The CDR3 covers 15 residues. Germline CDR1 SGHRS, CDR2 YFSETQ. For the CDR3, the DNA is TGCGCCAGCAGGTTGGCCGTGACAGGGGGAAACACCATATATTTT. Protein: CASRLAVTGGNTIYF. Filled out from reference TRBV5-1 and TRBJ1-3, the complete variable domain reads KAGVTQTPRYLIKTRGQQVTLSCSPISGHRSVSWYQQTPGQGLQFLFEYFSETQRNKGNFPGRFSGRQFSNSRSEMNVSTLELGDSALYLCASRLAVTGGNTIYFGEGSWLTVV.

This chain joins TRBV12-3 or TRBV12-4 and TRBJ1-1; TRBD1 aligns across 9 bases. The CDR3 runs to 14 residues. With V trimmed by 6 bases and J by 4 bases, 6 bases remained unmatched. The DNA for the CDR3 is TGTGCCAGCAGCCAGAAACAGGGGGCCACTGAAGCTTTCTTT. It is translated as CASSQKQGATEAFF.

This chain links TRBV9 with TRBJ2-3; maybe TRBD1 (6 bases). Per germline, CDR1 SGDLS and CDR2 YYNGEE. With 0 bases removed from V and 2 bases from J, the gap between germline ends came to 7 bases. The CDR3 has 14 amino acids. For the CDR3, the DNA is TGTGCCAGCAGCGTAGGACAGGCCACAGATACGCAGTATTTT. Translating gives CASSVGQATDTQYF.

The rearrangement joins TRBV30 to TRBJ2-7, with TRBD2 identical over 9 bases. Per germline, CDR1 GTSNPN and CDR2 SVGIG (reference sequence). The trim removed 5 bases at V and 5 bases at J, leaving 25 bases unmatched. The CDR3 is made up of 19 amino acids. The CDR3, as DNA: TGTGCCTGGTCTGTGAGTCGTCCCCTCGTGGCGGGAGGGCCCCACGAGCAGTACTTC. Protein: CAWSVSRPLVAGGPHEQYF.

At least ten counts were recorded for this clonotype. The chain joins TRBV12-3 or TRBV12-4 to TRBJ2-5; possibly TRBD1 for D (6 bases). The length of the CDR3 is 15 residues. V dropped 4 bases and J dropped 4 bases, with 16 bases sitting between them. CDR3 protein: CASSWVHREGETQYF. CDR3 nucleotides: TGTGCCAGCAGTTGGGTTCACAGGGAAGGAGAGACCCAGTACTTC.

The CDR3 is CSARRPLAYEQYF. CDR3 nucleotide sequence: TGCAGTGCTAGACGGCCCCTAGCCTACGAGCAGTACTTC. The chain joins TRBV20-1 to TRBJ2-7; D gene uncertain. Trimming removed 2 bases at V and 2 bases at J, with 10 bases between. The CDR3 extends over 13 amino acids. Germline assignment: CDR1 DFQATT and CDR2 SNEGSKA (reference sequence).

Ten or more counts support this clonotype. The CDR3, as DNA: TGTGCCAGCTCACCTTATCAGGGATCCACAGATACGCAGTATTTT. As protein: CASSPYQGSTDTQYF. This chain joins TRBV18 and TRBJ2-3, with D maybe TRBD1 (5 bases). The ends were cut back, 3 bases at V and 2 bases at J, with 12 bases in the middle. The length of the CDR3 is 15 residues. From germline, CDR1 is KGHSH and CDR2 LQKENI.

This clonotype was seen only a few times. V usage is TRBV5-1 and J usage is TRBJ1-2; 8 bases align to TRBD1. The V gene end was trimmed by 0 bases and the J gene end by 7 bases; junction bases not matched to a gene: 11. This CDR3 is built from 16 residues. The germline CDR1 and CDR2 sequences are SGHRS and YFSETQ. The CDR3 DNA is TGCGCCAGCAGCTTGGGTTCCCAGGGGGCGTACTTTGGCTACACCTTC. It is translated as CASSLGSQGAYFGYTF.

The genes are TRBV28 and TRBJ2-7; 13 nucleotides line up with TRBD2. The CDR3 runs to 15 residues. Germline CDR1 reads MDHEN; CDR2 reads SYDVKM. V gave up 2 bases and J gave up 4 bases; unmatched junction bases: 2. In nucleotides, the CDR3 is TGTGCCAGCAGTTTACCGGGACTAGCGGGATACGAGCAGTACTTC. This sequence encodes CASSLPGLAGYEQYF.

This clonotype was counted many times. J is TRBJ1-4 and V is TRBV24-1; the match to TRBD1 covers 7 bases. CDR3 length: 15 residues. V dropped 4 bases and J dropped 8; count of bases not matched to a gene: 9. Per germline, CDR1 KGHDR and CDR2 SFDVKD. CDR3 sequence reads: CATSDPLADREKLFF. CDR3 DNA sequence: TGTGCCACCAGTGACCCTCTAGCGGACAGGGAAAAACTGTTTTTT.

This clonotype was picked up many times. This chain joins TRBV4-3 and TRBJ2-3, with a tentative D call TRBD1 (5 bases). V dropped 4 bases and J dropped 4 bases, with 15 bases sitting between them. The germline V gene has CDR1 LGHNA and CDR2 YSLEER. CDR3 length equals 15 residues. The CDR3 nucleotides are TGCGCCAGCAGCCTACAAGGGGCAGGGCCAGATACGCAGTATTTT. This translates into CASSLQGAGPDTQYF.

J is TRBJ2-2 and V is TRBV27; D remains ambiguous. V was cut by 9 bases and J by 0 bases, with 8 bases left in between. Germline V lookup: CDR1 MNHEY, CDR2 SMNVEV (reference sequence). The CDR3 covers 13 residues. CDR3 DNA sequence: TGTGCCAGTAGGAAGCCGAACACCGGGGAGCTGTTTTTT. As protein: CASRKPNTGELFF.

This chain uses TRBV6-1 with TRBJ2-1, with 8 positions matching TRBD2. Trimming removed 7 bases from V and 6 bases from J; junction bases left unmatched: 11. CDR1 and CDR2 from the germline V gene are MNHNS and SASEGT. The CDR3 sequence is 15 residues long. This chain's CDR3 is CASNKAGVQPNEQFF. CDR3 in DNA: TGTGCCAGCAACAAAGCGGGAGTCCAACCCAATGAGCAGTTCTTC.

The rearrangement joins TRBV9 to TRBJ2-4, with 9 nucleotides matching TRBD1. The CDR3 is 15 amino acids. Germline V gives CDR1 SGDLS, CDR2 YYNGEE. The V gene end was trimmed by 0 bases and the J gene end by 7 bases; junction bases not matched to a gene: 5. The CDR3: CASSVAGGQGNIQYF. The CDR3 coding sequence is TGTGCCAGCAGCGTAGCAGGGGGACAGGGTAACATTCAGTACTTC.

This clonotype was observed a handful of times. The chain links TRBV3-1 to TRBJ2-7; 7 bases align to TRBD2. Germline values: CDR1 LGHDT, CDR2 YNNKEL (reference sequence). The CDR3 has 15 residues. After removal of 4 bases from V and 4 bases from J, the junction contained 10 bases not matched to a gene. CDR3 loop: CASSPPRREFYEQYF. CDR3 bases: TGTGCCAGCAGCCCCCCTCGGCGGGAGTTTTACGAGCAGTACTTC.

This clonotype was recorded many times. Germline and junction disagree at one end, which may indicate a read error. This sequence joins TRBV7-9 and TRBJ2-3; D tentatively fits TRBD1 or TRBD2 (5 bases each). Germline V gene lookup returns CDR1 SEHNR and CDR2 FQNEAQ (reference sequence). There are 15 residues in the CDR3. CDR3 in amino acids: CASSSWGRGTDTQYF. In DNA form, the CDR3 reads TGCGCCAGCAGCTCTTGGGGGAGAGGGACAGATACGCAGTATTTT.

The chain couples TRBV5-8 to TRBJ2-3; D remains unclear. The CDR3 has 14 amino acids. CDR1 is SGHTS, CDR2 YDEGEE, per germline. Between the trimmed V and J ends, which lost 1 base and 6 bases, there was a span of 12 bases. CDR3: CASSLRQVLDTQYF. The CDR3 DNA is TGTGCCAGCAGCTTGCGGCAGGTTCTGGATACGCAGTATTTT.

The chain couples TRBV10-3 to TRBJ2-4, with D hard to call. The germline V gene encodes CDR1 ENHRY and CDR2 SYGVKD. V was trimmed by 1 base and J by 0 bases, leaving 7 bases between them. The CDR3 extends over 15 amino acids. The CDR3 protein is CAISEFGVAKNIQYF. The DNA of the CDR3 is TGTGCCATCAGTGAGTTTGGGGTAGCCAAAAACATTCAGTACTTC.

This clonotype was counted between two and nine times. This chain connects TRBV20-1 to TRBJ1-1, with a tentative D call TRBD1 (5 bases). V was pared by 5 bases and J by 0 bases, with 10 bases between. Germline V gene sequence: CDR1 DFQATT, CDR2 SNEGSKA (reference sequence). The CDR3 sequence is 13 residues long. CDR3 coding DNA: TGCAGTGCTGGAGGGGCCATGAACACTGAAGCTTTCTTT. Translation gives CSAGGAMNTEAFF.

This clonotype was seen repeatedly, ten times or more. The chain carries TRBV10-3 and TRBJ2-3; D gene ambiguous. Looked up from germline, CDR1 is ENHRY and CDR2 is SYGVKD. Trimming took 0 bases from V and 2 from J, leaving 9 bases between them. The CDR3 has 15 residues. CDR3 loop: CAISESKAPTDTQYF. As DNA, the CDR3 is TGTGCCATCAGTGAGTCGAAGGCTCCCACAGATACGCAGTATTTT.

This clonotype was seen repeatedly, ten times or more. The genes are TRBV15 and TRBJ2-3; D is uncertain. The length of the CDR3 is 16 residues. Germline V gives CDR1 LNHNV, CDR2 YYDKDF (reference sequence). V was clipped by 1 base and J by 3 bases, with 14 bases between them. The CDR3 DNA reads TGTGCCACCAGCAGAGCGGCTGGAGTCGGGACAGATACGCAGTATTTT. Protein product: CATSRAAGVGTDTQYF.

The chain is built from TRBV4-2 and TRBJ2-7; D ambiguous. CDR1 is LGHNA and CDR2 is YNFKEQ in the germline V gene. There are 17 residues in the CDR3. The ends were cut back, 0 bases at V and 0 bases at J, with 15 bases in the middle. In DNA form, the CDR3 reads TGTGCCAGCAGCCAAGATTGGGCCGGCCGAATCTCCTACGAGCAGTACTTC. Its protein product is CASSQDWAGRISYEQYF.

V and J are TRBV4-1 and TRBJ2-2; D may match TRBD1 or TRBD2 (6 bases each). Germline CDR1 is MGHRA and CDR2 is YSYEKL. V lost 3 bases and J 4 bases, leaving 9 bases between the germline ends. The CDR3 has 14 amino acids. The CDR3 reads CASSQPGATGELFF. The CDR3 nucleotides are TGCGCCAGCAGCCAGCCGGGGGCCACCGGGGAGCTGTTTTTT.

The chain couples TRBV29-1 to TRBJ2-3; the match to TRBD1 covers 7 bases. After removal of 6 bases from V and 1 base from J, the junction contained 10 bases not matched to a gene. This CDR3 is built from 15 residues. The germline V gene encodes CDR1 SQVTM and CDR2 ANQGSEA. CDR3 sequence (DNA): TGCAGCGTCAAGGGACAGCCACCGGGCACAGATACGCAGTATTTT. It codes for CSVKGQPPGTDTQYF.

This chain links TRBV20-1 with TRBJ2-5; D tentatively reads TRBD1 or TRBD2 (7 bases each). V lost 3 bases and J lost 5, with 13 bases in between. This CDR3 has 13 residues. The germline V gene has CDR1 DFQATT and CDR2 SNEGSKA (reference sequence). CDR3 bases: TGCAGTGCTAGTGGGACAGCGGGGGAGACCCAGTACTTC. Translation: CSASGTAGETQYF.

This clonotype was detected a few times. The gene calls are TRBV5-1 and TRBJ2-1; no clear D. The CDR3 contains 14 residues. Trimming left V 2 bases short and J 3 bases short, with 9 bases between. Germline V gene sequence: CDR1 SGHRS, CDR2 YFSETQ. DNA for the CDR3: TGCGCCAGCAGCTTACAGCAGATCTACAATGAGCAGTTCTTC. Translating it yields CASSLQQIYNEQFF.

This chain joins TRBV27 and TRBJ2-3; TRBD1 matches 9 bases. This CDR3 comprises 18 residues. With V trimmed by 4 bases and J by 3 bases, 14 bases remained unmatched. CDR1 and CDR2 from the germline V gene are MNHEY and SMNVEV (reference sequence). CDR3 protein: CASSSLGPRDRDTDTQYF. In nucleotides, the CDR3 is TGTGCCAGCAGTTCACTAGGACCCCGGGACAGGGATACAGATACGCAGTATTTT.

This clonotype has only a few counts. The V and J genes are TRBV7-9 and TRBJ1-5, with D possibly matching TRBD1 (6 bases). The germline V gene encodes CDR1 SEHNR and CDR2 FQNEAQ (reference sequence). The CDR3 spans 12 residues. V shed 1 base and J shed 13 bases, with 11 bases lying between them. CDR3 region: CASSLVGDKQHF. For the CDR3, the DNA is TGTGCCAGCAGCTTAGTCGGGGACAAACAGCATTTT.

V is TRBV4-2 and J is TRBJ2-1; the D gene could be TRBD1 or TRBD2 (6 bases each). V dropped 0 bases and J dropped 9 bases, with 12 bases sitting between them. This CDR3 spans 14 amino acids. Germline V CDR1 and CDR2: LGHNA, YNFKEQ. The CDR3 loop is CASSQDQGGPEQFF. The DNA for the CDR3 is TGTGCCAGCAGCCAAGATCAAGGGGGGCCTGAGCAGTTCTTC.

This clonotype was counted many times. The rearrangement links TRBV7-9 to TRBJ1-1; D gene unclear. Trimming pared 2 bases from V and 3 bases from J, leaving 10 bases between. Per germline, CDR1 SEHNR and CDR2 FQNEAQ (reference sequence). This CDR3 comprises 14 residues. The CDR3 protein is CASSLMQLDTEAFF. The CDR3, as DNA: TGTGCCAGCAGCTTAATGCAGCTTGACACTGAAGCTTTCTTT. The variable domain in full, with the rest retrieved from reference TRBV7-9 and TRBJ1-1, is DTGVSQNPRHKITKRGQNVTFRCDPISEHNRLYWYRQTLGQGPEFLTYFQNEAQLEKSRLLSDRFSAERPKGSFSTLEIQRTEQGDSAMYLCASSLMQLDTEAFFGQGTRLTVV.

This rearrangement joins TRBV12-3 or TRBV12-4 to TRBJ2-7; possible D gene TRBD1, 5 bases. V was clipped by 5 bases and J by 3 bases, with 14 bases between them. This CDR3 comprises 14 residues. In DNA, the CDR3 is TGTGCCAGCAGTCCAGGGAAAGTGGGCTACGAGCAGTACTTC. This encodes CASSPGKVGYEQYF.

This clonotype has only a few counts. The gene calls are TRBV5-1 and TRBJ1-2; perhaps TRBD1 as D (5 bases). V was shortened by 5 bases and J by 3 bases, with 14 bases between the two germline ends. The CDR3 totals 14 residues. Per the germline V gene, CDR1 is SGHRS and CDR2 is YFSETQ. The DNA of the CDR3 is TGCGCCAGCAGAACTCAAGGGGCGGACTATGGCTACACCTTC. Its translation is CASRTQGADYGYTF.